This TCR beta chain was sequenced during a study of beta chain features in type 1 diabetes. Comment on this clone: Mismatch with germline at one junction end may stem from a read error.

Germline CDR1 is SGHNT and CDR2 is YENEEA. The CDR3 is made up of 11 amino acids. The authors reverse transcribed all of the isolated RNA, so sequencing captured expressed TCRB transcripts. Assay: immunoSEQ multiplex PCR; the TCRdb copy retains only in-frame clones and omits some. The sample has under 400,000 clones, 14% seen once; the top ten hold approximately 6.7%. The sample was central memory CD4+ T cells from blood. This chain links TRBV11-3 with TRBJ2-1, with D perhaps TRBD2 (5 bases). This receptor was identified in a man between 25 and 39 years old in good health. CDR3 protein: CASSFQRVQVF. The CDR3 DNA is TGTGCCAGCAGCTTCCAGAGGGTACAAGTCTTC. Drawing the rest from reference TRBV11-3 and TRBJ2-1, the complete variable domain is EAGVVQSPRYKIIEKKQPVAFWCNPISGHNTLYWYLQNLGQGPELLIRYENEEAVDDSQLPKDRFSAERLKGVDSTLKIQPAELGDSAVYLCASSFQRVQVFGPGTRLTVL.